This T cell receptor (beta chain) was sequenced during a study of T cell responses to AZD1222 COVID-19 vaccine. Sequencing used immunoSEQ multiplex PCR; TCRdb keeps in-frame clones, though not all of them. This sample has around 110,000 clones, with approximately 86% found just once. The CDR3 has 14 amino acids. Per germline, CDR1 LNHDA and CDR2 SQIVND (reference sequence). The ends lost 3 bases at V and 6 bases at J; junction bases unmatched: 3. V and J are TRBV19 and TRBJ1-5; 9 nucleotides agree with TRBD1. The sequence derives from an adult in good health. The sample in question was peripheral blood, obtained on day 0 of AZD1222 vaccination. CDR3 residues: CASSIETGGQPQHF. The CDR3 DNA reads as TGTGCCAGTAGTATCGAGACAGGGGGTCAGCCCCAGCATTTT.